Each of the 16 T cell receptor beta chains below was sequenced from the same sample in a study of blood T cell repertoires in COVID-19. Sequenced by immunoSEQ multiplex PCR; TCRdb stores in-frame clones only, minus some. The sample includes over 150,000 clones, approximately 81% of them seen just once. Sample: peripheral blood. The source of these receptors is a woman aged 80 or over with active or convalescent COVID-19.

The rearrangement uses TRBV6-5 and TRBJ1-4, with D unclear. The CDR3 consists of 16 residues. V was clipped by 4 bases and J by 0 bases, with 12 bases between them. The germline V gene has CDR1 MNHEY and CDR2 SVGAGI. The CDR3 is CASSSRRNPTNEKLFF. The CDR3 DNA follows: TGTGCCAGCAGTTCGAGGAGGAACCCAACTAATGAAAAACTGTTTTTT.

This CDR3 reads CASSAGTSGRWNEQFF. In nucleotides, the CDR3 is TGTGCCAGCAGCGCCGGGACTAGCGGGAGATGGAATGAGCAGTTCTTC. This chain connects TRBV5-4 to TRBJ2-1; 14 bases are shared with TRBD2. The germline gives CDR1 SGHNT, CDR2 YYREEE (reference sequence). Trimming at V came to 4 bases and at J to 7 bases, leaving 7 bases not matched to a gene. There are 16 residues in the CDR3.

The chain links TRBV2 to TRBJ1-2; 11 bases fit TRBD1. This CDR3 is built from 17 residues. CDR1 and CDR2 from the germline V gene are SNHLY and FYNNEI. V was pared by 2 bases and J by 6 bases, with 11 bases of the junction left unmatched. The CDR3 sequence: CASSERGTGGRFDGYTF. Here the CDR3 DNA reads TGTGCCAGCAGTGAACGGGGGACAGGGGGTCGCTTCGATGGCTACACCTTC.

The rearrangement uses TRBV29-1 and TRBJ2-3, with 10 nucleotides matching TRBD2. Per germline, CDR1 SQVTM and CDR2 ANQGSEA. CDR3 length equals 15 residues. With 8 bases clipped from V and 2 bases from J, the junction kept 10 bases outside the gene matches. As DNA, the CDR3 is TGCAGCTCCACGGCACTAGCGGGGACCACAGATACGCAGTATTTT. It translates to CSSTALAGTTDTQYF.

The chain uses TRBV5-1 and TRBJ1-1; TRBD1 matches 7 bases. This CDR3 region has 14 residues. Per germline, CDR1 SGHRS and CDR2 YFSETQ. Trimming removed 3 bases from V and 4 bases from J; junction bases left unmatched: 6. DNA for the CDR3: TGCGCCAGCAGCTCCCACAGGGGAGGCACTGAAGCTTTCTTT. Protein product: CASSSHRGGTEAFF.

The V call is TRBV25-1, the J call TRBJ2-2; a weak D match, TRBD2 (5 bases). Looked up from germline, CDR1 is MGHDK and CDR2 is SYGVNS. Trimming removed 6 bases from V and 0 bases from J, with 11 bases in between. The CDR3 has 15 residues. CDR3 amino acids: CASSLDFANTGELFF. In DNA form, the CDR3 reads TGTGCCAGCAGCCTGGACTTCGCGAACACCGGGGAGCTGTTTTTT.

This CDR3 is CASSQYTEAFF. CDR3 nucleotides: TGTGCCAGCAGCCAATACACTGAAGCTTTCTTT. The chain carries TRBV6-5 and TRBJ1-1, with D hard to call. This CDR3 has 11 amino acids. Deletions cut 6 bases from V and 3 bases from J, with 5 bases between. Germline assignment: CDR1 MNHEY and CDR2 SVGAGI.

The rearrangement joins TRBV5-4 to TRBJ2-5; TRBD2 agrees at 10 bases. The CDR3 consists of 17 residues. Germline trimming cut 10 bases from V and 4 bases from J; bases unmatched to any gene: 19. Germline CDR1 reads SGHNT; CDR2 reads YYREEE (reference sequence). CDR3 coding DNA: TGTGCCGTCAGTGTAGGGGGAGCGGGAGGGAACAGAGAGACCCAGTACTTC. Protein: CAVSVGGAGGNRETQYF.

This sequence joins TRBV28 and TRBJ2-5; D gene unclear. Per germline, CDR1 MDHEN and CDR2 SYDVKM. The V end was cut by 3 bases, the J end by 4 bases, with 9 bases between. The CDR3 covers 13 residues. In DNA form, the CDR3 reads TGTGCCAGCAGTTTGGCCAATCCAGAGACCCAGTACTTC. Translated: CASSLANPETQYF.

V gene TRBV12-3 or TRBV12-4 combines with J gene TRBJ1-2; 7 bases fit TRBD1. CDR3 length: 13 amino acids. The ends lost 6 bases at V and 4 bases at J; junction bases unmatched: 5. CDR3: CASSQGDLYGYTF. The DNA for the CDR3 is TGTGCCAGCAGCCAGGGGGACCTCTATGGCTACACCTTC.

V gene TRBV19 combines with J gene TRBJ2-1, with TRBD1 identical over 7 bases. The V segment lost 0 bases and the J segment 6 bases; nucleotides outside the gene matches: 14. Germline V gives CDR1 LNHDA, CDR2 SQIVND (reference sequence). The CDR3 length is 18 residues. CDR3 region: CASSIDHAGGFPSNEQFF. CDR3 DNA sequence: TGTGCCAGTAGTATAGATCACGCAGGGGGTTTCCCCTCCAATGAGCAGTTCTTC.

This chain uses TRBV28 with TRBJ1-3, with no clear D. Trimming cost V 3 bases and J 0 bases, with 15 bases left between them. Germline lookup yields CDR1 MDHEN and CDR2 SYDVKM. There are 17 residues in the CDR3. CDR3: CASSFHVNGDSGNTIYF. The CDR3 bases are TGTGCCAGCAGTTTCCACGTTAACGGAGACTCTGGAAACACCATATATTTT. Based on the CDR3 plus reference TRBV28 and TRBJ1-3, the full variable domain is DVKVTQSSRYLVKRTGEKVFLECVQDMDHENMFWYRQDPGLGLRLIYFSYDVKMKEKGDIPEGYSVSREKKERFSLILESASTNQTSMYLCASSFHVNGDSGNTIYFGEGSWLTVV.

The rearrangement joins TRBV10-1 to TRBJ2-5; D unresolved. The CDR3 is 13 amino acids. The germline V gene has CDR1 WNHNN and CDR2 SYGVQD (reference sequence). Trimming took off 6 bases at V and 2 bases at J, with 10 bases between the two ends. The CDR3 reads CASSRGLQETQYF. CDR3 in DNA: TGCGCCAGCAGCCGCGGCCTACAAGAGACCCAGTACTTC.

The chain combines TRBV5-1 with TRBJ2-1; 8 bases map to TRBD1. With 0 bases clipped from V and 7 bases from J, the junction kept 9 bases outside the gene matches. This CDR3 contains 16 residues. Germline values: CDR1 SGHRS, CDR2 YFSETQ. CDR3 protein: CASSLGWTGFENEQFF. Written as DNA, the CDR3 is TGCGCCAGCAGCTTGGGGTGGACAGGGTTCGAAAATGAGCAGTTCTTC.

The chain links TRBV19 to TRBJ2-1, with 13 bases identical to TRBD2. The CDR3 loop spans 16 amino acids. Germline-derived CDR1 and CDR2 are LNHDA and SQIVND (reference sequence). Losses at the gene ends were 6 bases for V and 6 bases for J; bases not matched to a gene: 8. The CDR3 loop reads CASRGTSGTQPNEQFF. The CDR3 DNA is TGTGCCAGTAGGGGGACTAGCGGGACACAACCCAATGAGCAGTTCTTC. Complete variable domain (other parts from reference TRBV19 and TRBJ2-1): DGGITQSPKYLFRKEGQNVTLSCEQNLNHDAMYWYRQDPGQGLRLIYYSQIVNDFQKGDIAEGYSVSREKKESFPLTVTSAQKNPTAFYLCASRGTSGTQPNEQFFGPGTRLTVL.

CDR3 sequence reads: CASRSGTMGETQYF. CDR3 nucleotide sequence: TGTGCCAGCAGATCCGGGACAATGGGAGAGACCCAGTACTTC. This sequence joins TRBV6-5 and TRBJ2-5; the D gene is possibly TRBD1 (6 bases). CDR3 length: 14 amino acids. V gave up 6 bases and J gave up 4 bases, with 15 bases separating them. Germline V gene lookup returns CDR1 MNHEY and CDR2 SVGAGI.